This T cell receptor (beta chain) was identified during a study of CD8+ T cells in alopecia areata. Stated treatment: oral pan-JAK inhibitor, 5-10 mg twice daily. Study-level findings and limits: Scalp clonality dropped significantly under tofacitinib, as did expanded CD8+ top-100 clones.

Remarks on this clone: The target antigen is unknown.

The V and J ends lost 4 bases and 6 bases respectively, with 18 bases between them. Germline V lookup: CDR1 KGHSH, CDR2 LQKENI. The CDR3 extends over 15 amino acids. Extracted RNA was reverse transcribed into cDNA, the sequencing template. Profiling relied on immunoSEQ multiplex PCR, and the TCRdb table lists in-frame clones only, not all of them. The sample has 120,000 or so clones, approximately 57% seen once; the top ten hold more than 5%. This specimen was CD4+ T cells sorted from blood, taken at week 4, from a patient treated with tofacitinib. The TCR comes from a human donor with alopecia areata. The chain joins TRBV18 to TRBJ1-2, with a weak D call TRBD1 (6 bases). CDR3 DNA sequence: TGTGCCAGCTCACTAAGGCTGGGGGCGCGGGATGGCTACACCTTC. Translation gives CASSLRLGARDGYTF. Based on the CDR3 plus reference TRBV18 and TRBJ1-2, the full variable domain is NAGVMQNPRHLVRRRGQEARLRCSPMKGHSHVYWYRQLPEEGLKFMVYLQKENIIDESGMPKERFSAEFPKEGPSILRIQQVVRGDSAAYFCASSLRLGARDGYTFGSGTRLTVV.